The present entry profiles one TCR beta chain with its context. This record belongs to a study of blood T cell repertoires in COVID-19. Germline V gene lookup returns CDR1 SGHTS and CDR2 YDEGEE. V lost 0 bases, J lost 6 bases, and 6 bases lay in between. The CDR3 runs to 13 residues. Using immunoSEQ multiplex PCR, the repertoire was profiled, and TCRdb retains in-frame clones only, with some absent. The table lists about 320,000 clones, 87% of them singletons. Cohort assignment relied on participant-reported clinical history. For recovered donors of Cohort 3, there were two negative PCRs, clearance, or symptom resolution.

Sequencing was performed on PBMCs or T cells enriched from blood (not recorded which). The chain is built from TRBV5-8 and TRBJ1-4; no firm D call. The origin of this receptor is a woman under 30 who had recovered from COVID-19. The CDR3 DNA reads as TGTGCCAGCAGCTTGGCTCCGGATGAAAAACTGTTTTTT. Its protein product is CASSLAPDEKLFF. The complete variable domain, with remaining parts taken from reference TRBV5-8 and TRBJ1-4, reads EAGVTQSPTHLIKTRGQQATLRCSPISGHTSVYWYQQALGLGLQFLLWYDEGEERNRGNFPPRFSGRQFPNYSSELNVNALELEDSALYLCASSLAPDEKLFFGSGTQLSVL.